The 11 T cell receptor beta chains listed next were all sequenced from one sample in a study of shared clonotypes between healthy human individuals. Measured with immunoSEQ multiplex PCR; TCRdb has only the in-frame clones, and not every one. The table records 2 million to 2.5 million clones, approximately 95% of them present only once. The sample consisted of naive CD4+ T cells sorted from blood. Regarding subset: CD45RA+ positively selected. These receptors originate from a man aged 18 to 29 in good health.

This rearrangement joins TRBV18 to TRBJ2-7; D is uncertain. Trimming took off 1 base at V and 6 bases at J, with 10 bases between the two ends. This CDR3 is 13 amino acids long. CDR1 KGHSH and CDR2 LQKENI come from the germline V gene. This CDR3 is CASSPQSTGEQYF. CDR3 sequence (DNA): TGTGCCAGCTCACCACAGAGTACGGGCGAGCAGTACTTC. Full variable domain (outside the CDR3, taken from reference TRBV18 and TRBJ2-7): NAGVMQNPRHLVRRRGQEARLRCSPMKGHSHVYWYRQLPEEGLKFMVYLQKENIIDESGMPKERFSAEFPKEGPSILRIQQVVRGDSAAYFCASSPQSTGEQYFGPGTRLTVT.

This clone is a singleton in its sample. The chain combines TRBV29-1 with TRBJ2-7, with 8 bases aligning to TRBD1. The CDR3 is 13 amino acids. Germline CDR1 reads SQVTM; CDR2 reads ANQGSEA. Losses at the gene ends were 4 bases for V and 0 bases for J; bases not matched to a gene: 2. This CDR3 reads CSVGTGTSYEQYF. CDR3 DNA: TGCAGCGTTGGGACAGGGACCTCCTACGAGCAGTACTTC.

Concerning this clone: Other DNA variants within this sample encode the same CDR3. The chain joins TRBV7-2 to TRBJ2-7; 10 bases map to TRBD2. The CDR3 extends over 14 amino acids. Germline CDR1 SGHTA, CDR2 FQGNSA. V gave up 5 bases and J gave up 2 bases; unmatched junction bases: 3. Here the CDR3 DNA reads TGTGCCAGCAGCCTAGGACTAGCGGCCTACGAGCAGTACTTC. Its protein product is CASSLGLAAYEQYF.

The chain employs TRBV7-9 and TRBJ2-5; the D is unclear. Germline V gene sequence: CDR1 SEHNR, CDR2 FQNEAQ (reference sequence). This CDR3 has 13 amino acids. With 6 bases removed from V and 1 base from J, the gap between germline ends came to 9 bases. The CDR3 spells CASRVTPQETQYF. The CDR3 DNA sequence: TGTGCCAGCAGGGTTACACCCCAAGAGACCCAGTACTTC.

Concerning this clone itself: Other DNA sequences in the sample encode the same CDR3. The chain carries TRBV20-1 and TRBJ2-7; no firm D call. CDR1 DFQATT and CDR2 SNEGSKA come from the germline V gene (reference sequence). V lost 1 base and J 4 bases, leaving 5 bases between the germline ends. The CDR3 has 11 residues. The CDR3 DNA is TGCAGTGCTAGAGGACCTTACGAGCAGTACTTC. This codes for CSARGPYEQYF.

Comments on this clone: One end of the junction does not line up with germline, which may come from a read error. In DNA, the CDR3 is TGTGCTAGCAGCCTCGGGACAGGGGCGCTCTCTGGGGCCAACGTCCTGACTTTC. Translation: CASSLGTGALSGANVLTF. The chain couples TRBV7-7 to TRBJ2-6; 10 bases fit TRBD1. CDR1 SSHAT and CDR2 FNYEAQ come from the germline V gene (reference sequence). The CDR3 is made up of 18 amino acids.

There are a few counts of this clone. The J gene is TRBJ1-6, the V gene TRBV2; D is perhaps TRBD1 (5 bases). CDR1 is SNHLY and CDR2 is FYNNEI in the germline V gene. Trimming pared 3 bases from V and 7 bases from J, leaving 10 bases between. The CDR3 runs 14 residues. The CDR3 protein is CASSDDSANSPLHF. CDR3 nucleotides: TGTGCCAGCAGTGACGACAGTGCGAATTCACCCCTCCACTTT.

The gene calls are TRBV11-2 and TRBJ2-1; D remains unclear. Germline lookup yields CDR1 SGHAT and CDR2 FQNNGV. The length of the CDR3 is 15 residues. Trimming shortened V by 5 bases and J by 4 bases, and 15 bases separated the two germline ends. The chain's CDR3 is CASSPGRNTYNEQFF. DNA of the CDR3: TGTGCCAGCAGCCCCGGACGTAACACTTACAATGAGCAGTTCTTC.

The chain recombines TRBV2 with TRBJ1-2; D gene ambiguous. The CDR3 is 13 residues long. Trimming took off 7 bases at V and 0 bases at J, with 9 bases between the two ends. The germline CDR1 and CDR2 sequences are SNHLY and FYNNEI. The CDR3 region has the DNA TGTGCCAGCACAGCCGGAGCTAACTATGGCTACACCTTC. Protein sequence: CASTAGANYGYTF. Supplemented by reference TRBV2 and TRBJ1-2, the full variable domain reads EPEVTQTPSHQVTQMGQEVILRCVPISNHLYFYWYRQILGQKVEFLVSFYNNEISEKSEIFDDQFSVERPDGSNFTLKIRSTKLEDSAMYFCASTAGANYGYTFGSGTRLTVV.

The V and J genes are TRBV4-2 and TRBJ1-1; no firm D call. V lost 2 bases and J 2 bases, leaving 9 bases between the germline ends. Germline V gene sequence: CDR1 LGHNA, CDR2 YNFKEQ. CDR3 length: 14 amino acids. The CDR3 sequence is CASSQRGGNTEAFF. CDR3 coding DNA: TGTGCCAGCAGCCAACGGGGAGGAAACACTGAAGCTTTCTTT.

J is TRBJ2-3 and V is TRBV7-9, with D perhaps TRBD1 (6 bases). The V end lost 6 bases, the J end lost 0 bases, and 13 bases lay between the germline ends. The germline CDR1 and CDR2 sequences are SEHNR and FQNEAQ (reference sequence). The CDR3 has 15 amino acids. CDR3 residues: CASRTGTSSTDTQYF. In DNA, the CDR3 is TGTGCCAGCAGGACCGGGACATCGAGCACAGATACGCAGTATTTT.